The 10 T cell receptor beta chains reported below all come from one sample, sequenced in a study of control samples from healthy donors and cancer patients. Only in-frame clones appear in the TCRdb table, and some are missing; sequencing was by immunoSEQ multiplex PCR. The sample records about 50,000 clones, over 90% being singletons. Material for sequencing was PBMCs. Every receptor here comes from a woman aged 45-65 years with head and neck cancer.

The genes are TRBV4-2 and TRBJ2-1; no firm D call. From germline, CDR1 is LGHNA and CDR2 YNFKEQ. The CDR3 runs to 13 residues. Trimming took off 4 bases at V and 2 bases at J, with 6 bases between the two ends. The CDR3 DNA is TGTGCCAGCAGCCCGGACCCCTACAATGAGCAGTTCTTC. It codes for CASSPDPYNEQFF.

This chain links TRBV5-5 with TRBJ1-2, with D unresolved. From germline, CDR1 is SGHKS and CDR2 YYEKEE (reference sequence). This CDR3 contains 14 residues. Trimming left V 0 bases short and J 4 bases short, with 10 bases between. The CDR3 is CASSLGAASYGYTF. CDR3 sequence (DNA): TGTGCCAGCAGCTTGGGGGCAGCGAGCTATGGCTACACCTTC.

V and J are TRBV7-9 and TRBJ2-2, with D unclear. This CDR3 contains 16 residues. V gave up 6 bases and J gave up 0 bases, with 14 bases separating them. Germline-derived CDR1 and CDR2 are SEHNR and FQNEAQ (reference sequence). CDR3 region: CASSIRASANTGELFF. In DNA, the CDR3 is TGTGCCAGCAGTATAAGGGCGTCCGCGAACACCGGGGAGCTGTTTTTT.

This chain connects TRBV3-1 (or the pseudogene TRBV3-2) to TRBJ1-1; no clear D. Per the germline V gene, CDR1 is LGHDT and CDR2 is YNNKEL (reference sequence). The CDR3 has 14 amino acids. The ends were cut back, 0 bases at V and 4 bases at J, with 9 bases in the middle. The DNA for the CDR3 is TGTGCCAGCAGCCAAGATGGCATGGGCACTGAAGCTTTCTTT. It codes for CASSQDGMGTEAFF.

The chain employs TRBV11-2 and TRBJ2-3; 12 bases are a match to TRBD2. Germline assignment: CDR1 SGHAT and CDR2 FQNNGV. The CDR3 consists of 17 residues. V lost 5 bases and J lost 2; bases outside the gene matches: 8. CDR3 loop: CASSPRTSGNPTDTQYF. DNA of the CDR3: TGTGCCAGCAGCCCTCGGACTAGCGGGAACCCCACAGATACGCAGTATTTT.

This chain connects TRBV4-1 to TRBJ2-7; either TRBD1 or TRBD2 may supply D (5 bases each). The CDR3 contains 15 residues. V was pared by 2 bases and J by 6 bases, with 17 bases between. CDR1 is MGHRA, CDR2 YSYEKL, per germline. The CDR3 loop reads CASSQRSGQAVEQYF. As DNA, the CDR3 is TGCGCCAGCAGCCAACGATCGGGGCAGGCCGTCGAGCAGTACTTC.

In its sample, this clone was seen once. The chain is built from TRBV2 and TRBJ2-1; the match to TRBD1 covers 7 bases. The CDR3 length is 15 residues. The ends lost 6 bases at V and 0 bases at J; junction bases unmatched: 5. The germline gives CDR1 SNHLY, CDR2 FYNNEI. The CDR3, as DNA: TGTGCCAGCAGCGGCGACAGGGTCTCCTACAATGAGCAGTTCTTC. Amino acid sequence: CASSGDRVSYNEQFF.

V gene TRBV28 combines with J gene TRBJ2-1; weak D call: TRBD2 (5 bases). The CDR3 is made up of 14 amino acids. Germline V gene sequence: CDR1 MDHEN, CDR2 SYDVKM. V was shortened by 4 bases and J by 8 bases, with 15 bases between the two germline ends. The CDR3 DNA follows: TGTGCCAGCAGTTCCCTGACGGAGGCGGATGAGCAGTTCTTC. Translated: CASSSLTEADEQFF.

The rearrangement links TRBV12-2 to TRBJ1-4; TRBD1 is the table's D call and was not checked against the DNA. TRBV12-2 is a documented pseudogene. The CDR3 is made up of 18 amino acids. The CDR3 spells CASRLLVWDSQTNEKLFF. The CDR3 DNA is TGTGCAAGTCGCTTATTGGTATGGGACAGCCAGACTAATGAAAAACTGTTTTTT.

The CDR3: CASSFSGANVLTF. In nucleotides, the CDR3 is TGTGCCAGCAGCTTCTCTGGGGCCAACGTCCTGACTTTC. The chain uses TRBV7-2 and TRBJ2-6; no clear D. The CDR3 covers 13 residues. Germline lookup yields CDR1 SGHTA and CDR2 FQGNSA. With 3 bases removed from V and 0 bases from J, the gap between germline ends came to 0 bases.